This T cell receptor (beta chain) was captured by sequencing in a study of CD8+CD57+ T cells in acquired aplastic anemia. Patients picked for sequencing had shown CD8+CD57+ cell expansion detected by flow cytometry. The CDR3 spans 17 residues. Germline V lookup: CDR1 SQVTM, CDR2 ANQGSEA. V was cut by 7 bases and J by 7 bases, with 28 bases left in between. The TCR beta profiling, which covered VDJ combination and CDR3 sequence, was carried out using genomic DNA as the template. From the reads, TCRdb called clonotypes with MiXCR, one entry per CDR3 protein. This sample has fewer than 250,000 distinct CDR3 sequences, with around 45% found just once.

The chain has TRBV29-1 and TRBJ1-4; D not certain. Input material: sorted CD4+, CD8+, or CD8+CD57+ T cells (not recorded which) from PBMCs. This clonotype originated in a human donor with aplastic anemia. This CDR3 is CSALPGEDILGGEKLFF. Here the CDR3 DNA reads TGCAGCGCCCTCCCCGGGGAAGATATTTTGGGAGGTGAAAAACTGTTTTTT.